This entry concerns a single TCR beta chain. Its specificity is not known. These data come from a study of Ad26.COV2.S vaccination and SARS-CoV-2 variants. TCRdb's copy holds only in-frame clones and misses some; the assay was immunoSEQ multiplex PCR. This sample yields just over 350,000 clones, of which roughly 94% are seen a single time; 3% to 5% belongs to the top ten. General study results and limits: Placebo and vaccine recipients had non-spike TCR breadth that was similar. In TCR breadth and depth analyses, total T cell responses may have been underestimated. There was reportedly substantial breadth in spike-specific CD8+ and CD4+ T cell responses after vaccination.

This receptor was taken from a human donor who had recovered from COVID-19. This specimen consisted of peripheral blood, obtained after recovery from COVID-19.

CDR3 in DNA: TGTGCCAGCAGCCAAGATCCGGGACCCGATGAGCAGTTCTTC. Translating it yields CASSQDPGPDEQFF. The V and J genes are TRBV3-1 (or the pseudogene TRBV3-2) and TRBJ2-1; perhaps D is TRBD1 or TRBD2 (5 bases each). Germline assignment: CDR1 LGHDT and CDR2 YNNKEL (reference sequence). CDR3 length equals 14 residues. Trimming shortened V by 0 bases and J by 8 bases, and 11 bases separated the two germline ends.